This T cell receptor (beta chain) is from a study of T cell clones after liver transplantation. Study background: Tolerance: complete withdrawal held at least one year, liver enzymes staying within twice normal. Timepoints were pre-transplant, pre-withdrawal, and after withdrawal was completed or failed. Study results and caveats: Post-transplant, graft-donor-reactive CD4 TCRbeta sequences in blood dropped significantly in most of the 8 subjects.

Trimming stripped 6 bases from V and 10 bases from J, with 18 bases between. Germline CDR1 and CDR2: SGHTA and FQGNSA. This CDR3 comprises 13 residues. Assay: immunoSEQ multiplex PCR; the TCRdb copy retains only in-frame clones and omits some. Of tens of thousands of clones in the sample, 80% were seen once. Concerning this clone itself: The target antigen is unknown.

The TCR was taken from a human patient who received a liver transplant. The T cells may partly be graft donor cells. J is TRBJ1-1 and V is TRBV7-2; possibly TRBD1 for D (6 bases). The sample in question was CD4+ T cells from blood, obtained 12 months after liver transplant. Here the CDR3 reads CASRSEAGALAFF. Written as DNA, the CDR3 is TGTGCCAGCAGATCCGAGGCGGGGGCTTTAGCTTTCTTT.